These 12 T cell receptor beta chains came from one sample sequenced in a study of tumor-infiltrating lymphocytes in primary liver carcinoma. RNA and DNA were co-extracted from roughly 20-30 mg of unsorted bulk tissue. Total RNA amounting to roughly 0.5 ug was the source from which TCR beta cDNA was made with a constant-region primer. Nested multiplex PCR, run for three rounds with slightly modified ARM-PCR, yielded TCR beta libraries. Forward primers for TRBV1-TRBV30 and a C-beta reverse primer served the first two PCR rounds, at roughly 10 cycles each. TCRdb reprocessed the multiplex PCR reads with MiXCR, giving one entry per CDR3 protein. The sample has fewer than 250,000 distinct CDR3 sequences, roughly 80% seen once. The sequencing input was tumor tissue from primary liver carcinoma. These receptors came from a man aged 35-49 years with primary liver carcinoma and hepatitis B virus infection.

V is TRBV6-2 or TRBV6-3 and J is TRBJ2-6; tentative D call: TRBD2 (6 bases). This CDR3 region has 16 residues. Germline V lookup: CDR1 MNHEY, CDR2 SVGEGT. The DNA for the CDR3 is TGTACTAGCAGTTACGCGGGACTGTCTGGGGCCAACGTCCTGACTTTC. It specifies CTSSYAGLSGANVLTF.

This chain connects TRBV12-3 or TRBV12-4 to TRBJ2-2; D might be TRBD2 (6 bases). V was shortened by 5 bases and J by 6 bases, with 10 bases between the two germline ends. The CDR3 consists of 13 residues. The CDR3 sequence is CASSTDYAGELFF. CDR3 nucleotide sequence: TGTGCCAGCAGTACGGACTACGCCGGGGAGCTGTTTTTT.

The gene calls are TRBV4-1 and TRBJ1-3; D is uncertain. V was cut by 2 bases and J by 2 bases, with 16 bases left in between. Looked up from germline, CDR1 is MGHRA and CDR2 is YSYEKL. The CDR3 totals 17 residues. The CDR3 here is CASSQQRTAGTGNTIYF. CDR3 sequence (DNA): TGCGCCAGCAGCCAACAAAGAACTGCGGGAACTGGAAACACCATATATTTT.

This clonotype was observed a few times. The chain recombines TRBV24-1 with TRBJ1-1; D not resolved. CDR3 size: 15 residues. CDR1 and CDR2 from the germline V gene are KGHDR and SFDVKD. V lost 2 bases, J lost 2 bases, and 11 bases lay in between. The CDR3 reads CATSDSSLGNTEAFF. In nucleotides, the CDR3 is TGTGCCACCAGTGATTCTTCTCTGGGCAACACTGAAGCTTTCTTT.

A word on this clonotype: A junction boundary mismatches the germline segment, possibly from a read error. This sequence joins TRBV4-3 and TRBJ2-7; D is ambiguous. The CDR3 sequence is 17 residues long. CDR1 and CDR2 from the germline V gene are LGHNA and YSLEER. The CDR3 sequence is CASSQEVARRISHEQYF. The CDR3 DNA sequence: TGCGCCAGCAGCCAAGAGGTCGCACGTCGAATCTCCCACGAGCAGTACTTC.

About this clonotype itself: One junction end does not reproduce the germline sequence, and a read error may be involved. V usage is TRBV4-1 and J usage is TRBJ2-7, with 15 nucleotides matching TRBD2. There are 19 residues in the CDR3. CDR1 MGHRA and CDR2 YSYEKL come from the germline V gene. The CDR3 is CTSSHGTSGRILLSYEQYF. The CDR3 coding sequence is TGCACCAGCAGCCACGGGACTAGCGGGAGGATCCTCCTATCCTACGAGCAGTACTTC.

Of note for this clonotype: One junction end disagrees with the germline gene, perhaps due to a read error. The rearrangement uses TRBV5-5 and TRBJ2-3, with unresolved D. CDR1 SGHKS and CDR2 YYEKEE come from the germline V gene (reference sequence). The CDR3 totals 14 residues. This CDR3 reads CASSWGLVADTQYF. The CDR3 DNA is TGTGCCAGCAGCTGGGGATTGGTGGCAGATACGCAATATTTT.

On this clonotype: A junction boundary mismatches the germline segment, possibly from a read error. The DNA of the CDR3 is TGTGCCAGCATTGAAAGCGTGGATACCACTGGGGAGCTGTTTTTT. Translation: CASIESVDTTGELFF. The chain has TRBV6-1 and TRBJ2-2; no firm D call. Per germline, CDR1 MNHNS and CDR2 SASEGT. The CDR3 loop spans 15 amino acids.

This clonotype turned up a few times. The germline gene is not matched at one end of the junction; a read error may be the cause. The J gene is TRBJ2-1, the V gene TRBV4-1; possible D gene TRBD2, 5 bases. Germline values: CDR1 MGHRA, CDR2 YSYEKL. The CDR3 sequence is 17 residues long. In DNA form, the CDR3 reads TGCGCCAGCAGCCAGGAACTGGAGGTCCCTCCCTACAATAAGCAGTTTTTC. This translates into CASSQELEVPPYNKQFF.

A remark on this clonotype: One end of the junction does not line up with germline, which may come from a read error. The gene calls are TRBV6-5 and TRBJ2-3, with 7 bases lining up with TRBD1. Germline CDR1 is MNHEY and CDR2 is SVGAGI. This CDR3 has 16 residues. This chain's CDR3 is CASSLTGTDTTDTLYF. The DNA of the CDR3 is TGTGCCAGCAGTTTAACTGGGACAGACACCACAGATACGCTGTATTTT.

A note on this clonotype: Lacking the conserved final phenylalanine or tryptophan, this CDR3 likely reflects a read error. The DNA is left out, because the CDR3 cannot be placed on it with certainty; the CDR3 is given as TCRdb lists it. This chain connects TRBV7-3 to TRBJ2-1; TRBD1 was called by the table and not checked on the DNA. Germline V lookup: CDR1 SGHTA, CDR2 FQGTGA. Ends included, the CDR3 has 14 residues. The CDR3 reads CASSPSGGQNEQLL.

This chain uses TRBV19 with TRBJ2-2, with D hard to call. V was cut by 6 bases and J by 3 bases, with 11 bases left in between. Germline loops: CDR1 LNHDA, CDR2 SQIVND (reference sequence). This CDR3 region has 14 residues. The CDR3 DNA sequence: TGTGCCAGTAGGCCCGTCGAGGACACCGGGGAGCTGTTTTTT. It yields the protein CASRPVEDTGELFF.